These 32 T cell receptor beta chains were all obtained from the same sample, sequenced in a study of cytomegalovirus exposure and HLA in healthy donors. The PCR used 60 Vbeta and 13 Jbeta primers. Assay used: immunoSEQ multiplex PCR; TCRdb lists only in-frame clones, some missing. The sample has 100,000 to 150,000 clones. Sequencing was performed on PBMCs. The receptors come from a man aged 35-49 years in good health and CMV-seronegative.

The rearrangement joins TRBV6-5 to TRBJ2-5; 8 bases are shared with TRBD2. Germline lookup yields CDR1 MNHEY and CDR2 SVGAGI. Unmatched junction bases numbered 7, after V lost 9 bases and J lost 4 bases. This CDR3 has 13 residues. The CDR3: CASRAGVRETQYF. Here the CDR3 DNA reads TGTGCCAGTCGAGCGGGGGTCCGAGAGACCCAGTACTTC.

This sequence joins TRBV30 and TRBJ2-5; D may be TRBD2 (6 bases). Trimming cost V 0 bases and J 5 bases, with 16 bases left between them. CDR1 GTSNPN and CDR2 SVGIG come from the germline V gene (reference sequence). This CDR3 region has 15 residues. The CDR3 region is CAWSVHGGKWETQYF. In DNA, the CDR3 is TGTGCCTGGAGTGTACATGGCGGGAAGTGGGAGACCCAGTACTTC.

The chain links TRBV29-1 to TRBJ1-2; 8 nucleotides line up with TRBD1. Germline trimming cut 2 bases from V and 5 bases from J; bases unmatched to any gene: 7. In germline, CDR1 is SQVTM, CDR2 ANQGSEA. The CDR3 runs to 14 residues. The CDR3 DNA sequence: TGCAGCGTTGAAAACCAGGGGGCAGGGTATGGCTACACCTTC. As protein: CSVENQGAGYGYTF.

The chain uses TRBV9 and TRBJ1-2; D remains unclear. With 4 bases removed from V and 7 bases from J, the gap between germline ends came to 23 bases. The germline V gene has CDR1 SGDLS and CDR2 YYNGEE. This CDR3 is built from 16 residues. The CDR3 loop reads CASSLTGSQSSRGYTF. The DNA of the CDR3 is TGTGCCAGCAGCTTAACCGGTTCCCAAAGTTCTCGTGGCTACACCTTC.

The V call is TRBV13, the J call TRBJ1-5, with a tentative D call TRBD1 (5 bases). Trimming stripped 0 bases from V and 2 bases from J, with 14 bases between. The CDR3 loop spans 17 amino acids. Germline values: CDR1 PRHDT, CDR2 FYEKMQ (reference sequence). CDR3 residues: CASSLGRSTGGNQPQHF. CDR3 nucleotides: TGTGCCAGCAGCTTAGGCCGGAGTACGGGGGGCAATCAGCCCCAGCATTTT.

The V call is TRBV5-1, the J call TRBJ2-5, with 10 positions matching TRBD2. Looked up from germline, CDR1 is SGHRS and CDR2 is YFSETQ. V dropped 4 bases and J dropped 4; count of bases not matched to a gene: 19. This CDR3 is 19 amino acids long. The CDR3 bases are TGCGCCAGCAGCCGGAATGGTTTATCTAGCGGGAGTCGGGGAGAGACCCAGTACTTC. As protein: CASSRNGLSSGSRGETQYF.

V is TRBV7-8 and J is TRBJ2-1, with a weak D call TRBD2 (5 bases). Trimming shortened V by 3 bases and J by 7 bases, and 10 bases separated the two germline ends. This CDR3 spans 13 amino acids. Per germline, CDR1 SGHVS and CDR2 FQNEAQ. The CDR3 region has the DNA TGTGCCAGCAGCTTCACTAGGGTAAATGAGCAGTTCTTC. Amino acid sequence: CASSFTRVNEQFF.

V usage is TRBV18 and J usage is TRBJ1-1, with TRBD1 as a possible D gene (5 bases). Trimming shortened V by 3 bases and J by 4 bases, and 9 bases separated the two germline ends. CDR3 length: 13 amino acids. Germline V CDR1 and CDR2: KGHSH, LQKENI. The DNA of the CDR3 is TGTGCCAGCTCACCGGAGGGGCTCACTGAAGCTTTCTTT. It codes for CASSPEGLTEAFF. The full variable domain, in which reference TRBV18 and TRBJ1-1 provide the parts outside the CDR3, is NAGVMQNPRHLVRRRGQEARLRCSPMKGHSHVYWYRQLPEEGLKFMVYLQKENIIDESGMPKERFSAEFPKEGPSILRIQQVVRGDSAAYFCASSPEGLTEAFFGQGTRLTVV.

V and J are TRBV18 and TRBJ2-2, with 10 bases identical to TRBD2. CDR1 and CDR2 from the germline V gene are KGHSH and LQKENI. The CDR3 sequence is 16 residues long. J gave up 4 bases and V 6 bases, and 8 bases lay outside the gene matches. The CDR3 reads CASSPILAGVTGELFF. The CDR3 DNA reads TGTGCCAGCTCGCCGATCCTAGCGGGAGTCACCGGGGAGCTGTTTTTT. The full variable domain, its missing parts supplied by reference TRBV18 and TRBJ2-2, is NAGVMQNPRHLVRRRGQEARLRCSPMKGHSHVYWYRQLPEEGLKFMVYLQKENIIDESGMPKERFSAEFPKEGPSILRIQQVVRGDSAAYFCASSPILAGVTGELFFGEGSRLTVL.

This rearrangement joins TRBV5-4 to TRBJ1-3; 7 nucleotides align to TRBD1. The CDR3 consists of 15 residues. Germline values: CDR1 SGHNT, CDR2 YYREEE (reference sequence). V lost 4 bases to trimming and J lost 2 bases; unmatched junction nucleotides: 6. CDR3 protein: CASSARGNAGNTIYF. The CDR3 DNA is TGTGCCAGCAGCGCCAGGGGGAACGCTGGAAACACCATATATTTT.

The chain links TRBV6-6 to TRBJ2-5; 7 bases are a match to TRBD2. V dropped 4 bases and J dropped 3; count of bases not matched to a gene: 11. The germline gives CDR1 MNHNY, CDR2 SVGAGI (reference sequence). The CDR3 has 16 amino acids. CDR3 amino acids: CASSSLARTSEETQYF. In DNA form, the CDR3 reads TGTGCCAGCAGTTCATTAGCCAGGACTAGTGAAGAGACCCAGTACTTC.

This sequence joins TRBV15 and TRBJ2-3, with 10 bases fitting TRBD1. Trimming cost V 0 bases and J 3 bases; bases outside gene matches: 9. This CDR3 is built from 18 residues. The V gene's germline CDR1 is LNHNV and CDR2 YYDKDF (reference sequence). The CDR3 DNA reads TGTGCCACCAGCAGAGATCTATACGGGACAGGGGTAACAGATACGCAGTATTTT. Translating it yields CATSRDLYGTGVTDTQYF.

V and J are TRBV30 and TRBJ1-5; the match to TRBD1 covers 11 bases. With V trimmed by 1 base and J by 4 bases, 3 bases remained unmatched. CDR1 GTSNPN and CDR2 SVGIG come from the germline V gene (reference sequence). The CDR3 runs to 15 residues. The chain's CDR3 is CAWSADRGPNQPQHF. The CDR3 DNA reads TGTGCCTGGAGTGCGGACAGGGGGCCAAATCAGCCCCAGCATTTT.

The chain links TRBV6-1 to TRBJ2-7; 7 nucleotides align to TRBD2. The ends lost 6 bases at V and 6 bases at J; junction bases unmatched: 8. Germline CDR1 is MNHNS and CDR2 is SASEGT. The CDR3 length is 13 residues. The CDR3 reads CASRDPGGREQYF. In nucleotides, the CDR3 is TGTGCCAGCAGAGACCCGGGAGGACGCGAGCAGTACTTC.

The genes are TRBV19 and TRBJ1-5; the D is unclear. V was clipped by 7 bases and J by 2 bases, with 9 bases between them. In germline, CDR1 is LNHDA, CDR2 SQIVND (reference sequence). This CDR3 has 13 residues. CDR3 in DNA: TGTGCCAGTACCGCGAGCGGCAATCAGCCCCAGCATTTT. It is translated as CASTASGNQPQHF.

The V gene is TRBV19, the J gene TRBJ1-1, with D unresolved. The V end lost 6 bases, the J end lost 1 base, and 12 bases lay between the germline ends. In germline, CDR1 is LNHDA, CDR2 SQIVND (reference sequence). CDR3 length equals 14 residues. Here the CDR3 DNA reads TGTGCCAGTAGCTCAATTTCGGGGAACACTGAAGCTTTCTTT. Its protein is CASSSISGNTEAFF.

The chain joins TRBV4-3 to TRBJ2-1; tentatively, D is TRBD2 (5 bases). The CDR3 covers 13 residues. The V gene's germline CDR1 is LGHNA and CDR2 YSLEER. Trimming took 1 base from V and 14 from J, leaving 15 bases between them. The CDR3 DNA reads TGCGCCAGCAGCCAAGCGACGGGGTCCACAGAGTTCTTC. This codes for CASSQATGSTEFF.

The V gene is TRBV28, the J gene TRBJ1-5; unclear D gene. Germline CDR1 reads MDHEN; CDR2 reads SYDVKM. CDR3 length: 14 amino acids. The ends were cut back, 5 bases at V and 7 bases at J, with 15 bases in the middle. CDR3 residues: CASSPGRQRQPQHF. In DNA form, the CDR3 reads TGTGCCAGCAGTCCGGGTCGCCAGCGGCAGCCCCAGCATTTT.

V is TRBV6-5 and J is TRBJ2-5, with 7 positions matching TRBD1. J gave up 7 bases and V 0 bases, and 11 bases lay outside the gene matches. Per germline, CDR1 MNHEY and CDR2 SVGAGI. The CDR3 sequence is 16 residues long. The chain's CDR3 is CASSYSAETGLGTQYF. The CDR3 DNA is TGTGCCAGCAGTTACTCGGCCGAGACAGGGTTGGGGACCCAGTACTTC.

V gene TRBV18 combines with J gene TRBJ2-1, with D possibly matching TRBD1 (5 bases). The CDR3 length is 14 residues. CDR1 is KGHSH, CDR2 LQKENI, per germline. V shed 6 bases and J shed 7 bases, with 16 bases lying between them. The CDR3 DNA sequence: TGTGCCAGCTCTCCTATTGTAGGGGCGAATGAGCAGTTCTTC. The encoded protein is CASSPIVGANEQFF.

In nucleotides, the CDR3 is TGTGCCTGGAGTGGCCAGACACGGGAAGAAGCTTTCTTT. Protein: CAWSGQTREEAFF. The chain uses TRBV30 and TRBJ1-1; D is unresolved. The V gene lost 1 base and the J gene lost 8 bases, with 14 bases spanning the gap. The CDR3 is 13 amino acids. Germline CDR1 is GTSNPN and CDR2 is SVGIG (reference sequence).

The chain is built from TRBV7-2 and TRBJ2-5; 8 bases align to TRBD1. The J call is uncertain, as TRBJ2-7 better fits the DNA end. The CDR3 covers 15 residues. Germline V CDR1 and CDR2: SGHTA, FQGNSA. CDR3 region: CASSLGGTGPYEQYF. The CDR3 DNA sequence: TGTGCCAGCAGCTTAGGTGGGACAGGTCCCTACGAGCAGTACTTC.

The chain joins TRBV10-2 to TRBJ2-7; 14 bases line up with TRBD2. Germline lookup yields CDR1 WSHSY and CDR2 SAAADI. This CDR3 has 15 amino acids. The V segment lost 6 bases and the J segment 3 bases; nucleotides outside the gene matches: 4. Written as DNA, the CDR3 is TGCGCCAGCAGATACGGGACTAGCGGGAGCTACGAGCAGTACTTC. It yields the protein CASRYGTSGSYEQYF.

The chain joins TRBV5-6 to TRBJ1-2; no clear D gene. The CDR3 length is 13 residues. CDR1 is SGHDT and CDR2 is YYEEEE in the germline V gene. Trimming removed 4 bases from V and 6 bases from J, with 13 bases in between. The CDR3 reads CASSPRTADGYTF. The CDR3 DNA follows: TGTGCCAGCAGCCCTAGAACAGCGGATGGCTACACCTTC.

On this clone itself: Other DNA sequences in the same sample also yield this CDR3. The chain combines TRBV19 with TRBJ2-7; tentatively, D is TRBD2 (6 bases). V was cut by 6 bases and J by 1 base, with 10 bases left in between. The CDR3 totals 13 residues. Germline CDR1 LNHDA, CDR2 SQIVND (reference sequence). CDR3 sequence (DNA): TGTGCCAGTAGCCCCGGGGGATCCTACGAGCAGTACTTC. It codes for CASSPGGSYEQYF.

The DNA for the CDR3 is TGCGCCAGCGGGCTTGGTATTAGCACAGATACGCAGTATTTT. This encodes CASGLGISTDTQYF. J is TRBJ2-3 and V is TRBV5-1, with no clear D. CDR1 is SGHRS and CDR2 is YFSETQ in the germline V gene. This CDR3 has 14 residues. The ends were cut back, 7 bases at V and 0 bases at J, with 12 bases in the middle.

The chain has TRBV19 and TRBJ1-5; 7 nucleotides line up with TRBD1. J lost 4 bases, V lost 7 bases, and 7 bases had no gene match. Germline CDR1 and CDR2: LNHDA and SQIVND (reference sequence). The CDR3 length is 14 residues. The CDR3 region is CASTAWDRNQPQHF. The CDR3 coding sequence is TGTGCCAGTACGGCTTGGGACAGAAATCAGCCCCAGCATTTT.

This chain connects TRBV5-5 to TRBJ2-6, with TRBD2 matching 10 bases. Germline CDR1 SGHKS, CDR2 YYEKEE (reference sequence). The CDR3 is 17 residues long. V lost 3 bases to trimming and J lost 1 base; unmatched junction nucleotides: 4. The CDR3 reads CASSYTSGMSGANVLTF. The CDR3 nucleotides read TGTGCCAGCAGCTATACTAGCGGGATGTCTGGGGCCAACGTCCTGACTTTC.

CDR3 sequence reads: CASEGRVNTGELFF. The CDR3 DNA sequence: TGTGCCAGTGAAGGGAGGGTCAACACCGGGGAGCTGTTTTTT. The rearrangement uses TRBV10-3 and TRBJ2-2; TRBD2 aligns across 7 bases. J gave up 2 bases and V 10 bases, and 7 bases lay outside the gene matches. There are 14 residues in the CDR3. CDR1 is ENHRY and CDR2 is SYGVKD in the germline V gene.

The chain couples TRBV4-1 to TRBJ2-3, with 12 bases that match TRBD1. The CDR3 contains 13 residues. With 1 base clipped from V and 15 bases from J, the junction kept 5 bases outside the gene matches. The germline V gene encodes CDR1 MGHRA and CDR2 YSYEKL. This CDR3 is CASSQVGTGGKYF. The CDR3 DNA reads TGCGCCAGCAGCCAAGTCGGGACAGGGGGCAAATATTTT.

The chain has TRBV19 and TRBJ2-5; the match to TRBD2 covers 7 bases. The CDR3 consists of 15 residues. Trimming removed 7 bases from V and 4 bases from J; junction bases left unmatched: 12. Germline values: CDR1 LNHDA, CDR2 SQIVND (reference sequence). CDR3 sequence (DNA): TGTGCCAGTACGGGTTGGGGGGGATTCGGAGAGACCCAGTACTTC. This translates into CASTGWGGFGETQYF.

J is TRBJ2-7 and V is TRBV5-5; D ambiguous. The germline V and J ends were trimmed by 2 bases and 0 bases, with 12 bases remaining between them. The CDR3 contains 15 residues. CDR1 is SGHKS and CDR2 is YYEKEE in the germline V gene (reference sequence). CDR3 sequence: CASSLAAWSSYEQYF. In DNA form, the CDR3 reads TGTGCCAGCAGCTTAGCCGCTTGGAGCTCCTACGAGCAGTACTTC.